This is a list of T cell receptor beta chains from one sample in a study of CD8+CD57+ T cells in acquired aplastic anemia. TCRdb re-derived calls from the reads in MiXCR, one entry per CDR3 protein. Here the sample spans around 200,000 distinct CDR3 sequences, 60% to 65% being singletons. Sequencing input: sorted CD4+, CD8+, or CD8+CD57+ T cells (not recorded which) from PBMCs. All receptors come from a human donor in good health. Each CDR3 is given with its conserved first and last residue. A D gene is named only where the DNA matches it firmly. Expanded clones are given a class, and other clones once, few, many or no size at all.

j_gene,abundance,d_gene,v_gene,CDR3aa,CDR3nt
TRBJ2-7,.,TRBD2,TRBV11-2,CASSLALQRETSSYEQYF,TGTGCCAGCAGCTTAGCACTACAGCGGGAAACGAGCTCCTACGAGCAGTACTTC
TRBJ2-7,.,.,TRBV10-3,CAISSSGGGYEQYF,TGTGCCATCAGTTCTAGCGGAGGGGGTTACGAGCAGTACTTC
TRBJ1-2,few,.,TRBV15,CATSREREQGIDGYTF,TGTGCCACCAGCAGAGAGAGAGAACAGGGTATCGATGGCTACACCTTC
TRBJ2-2,many,.,TRBV7-9,CASSPRGAGELFF,TGTGCCAGCAGCCCCCGTGGGGCCGGGGAGCTGTTTTTT
TRBJ2-7,.,.,TRBV4-2,CASSHRAASYEQYF,TGTGCCAGCAGCCATCGGGCGGCGTCCTACGAGCAGTACTTC
TRBJ2-7,medium-sized,TRBD1,TRBV6-1,CASSEATGEYYEQYF,TGTGCCAGCAGTGAAGCGACAGGGGAGTACTACGAGCAGTACTTC
TRBJ2-7,.,.,TRBV20-1,CSARAGGGLTYEQYF,TGCAGTGCTAGAGCAGGGGGAGGACTCACCTACGAGCAGTACTTC
TRBJ1-4,many,.,TRBV14,CASSQETSWADGGKLFF,TGTGCCAGCAGCCAAGAGACGAGCTGGGCTGACGGGGGAAAACTGTTTTTT
TRBJ2-7,few,.,TRBV2,CASSERVNYEQYF,TGTGCCAGCAGTGAGAGGGTTAACTACGAGCAGTACTTC
TRBJ1-2,.,.,TRBV29-1,CSVELTAGEFYGYTF,TGCAGCGTTGAACTGACAGCGGGAGAATTTTATGGCTACACCTTC
TRBJ2-1,.,TRBD1,TRBV18,CASSSRTGGIYNEQFF,TGTGCCAGCTCATCAAGGACAGGGGGAATCTACAATGAGCAGTTCTTC
TRBJ1-1,many,.,TRBV6-5,CASSYSTQVLNTEAFF,TGTGCCAGCAGTTACTCGACACAGGTCTTGAACACTGAAGCTTTCTTT
TRBJ2-7,.,TRBD2,TRBV27,CASSLRGAYEQYF,TGTGCCAGCAGCCTTCGGGGGGCCTACGAGCAGTACTTC
TRBJ2-2,.,TRBD2,TRBV6-4,CASSELADTGEPFF,TGTGCCAGCAGTGAACTAGCGGACACCGGGGAGCCGTTTTTT
TRBJ1-2,.,TRBD1,TRBV7-2,CASSPFGQGAYGYTF,TGTGCCAGCAGCCCCTTCGGACAGGGGGCGTATGGCTACACCTTC
TRBJ1-3,many,TRBD1,TRBV5-6,CASSFSDRGRGNTIYF,TGTGCCAGCAGCTTTTCCGACAGGGGACGAGGAAACACCATATATTTT
TRBJ2-1,many,.,TRBV7-3,CASSLTAGTYNEQFF,TGTGCCAGCAGCTTAACGGCGGGGACGTACAATGAGCAGTTCTTC
TRBJ1-4,.,TRBD1,TRBV7-9,CASSSTQQGLNEKLFF,TGTGCCAGCAGCTCGACACAACAGGGGCTAAATGAAAAACTGTTTTTT
TRBJ2-7,.,.,TRBV19,CASSIGGTYEQYF,TGTGCCAGTAGTATTGGCGGGACCTACGAGCAGTACTTC
TRBJ1-2,few,TRBD1,TRBV5-1,CASSRAWTGDYGYTF,TGCGCCAGCAGCCGGGCTTGGACAGGAGACTATGGCTACACCTTC
TRBJ1-2,once,TRBD1,TRBV7-2,CASSLADRAGGYTF,TGTGCCAGCAGCTTAGCCGACAGGGCGGGTGGCTACACCTTC
TRBJ2-6,.,TRBD1,TRBV7-9,CASSPRDSSGANVLTF,TGTGCCAGCAGCCCCAGGGACAGCTCTGGGGCCAACGTCCTGACTTTC
TRBJ2-3,.,TRBD2,TRBV7-6,CASSLAGGTYNEQYF,TGTGCCAGCAGCTTGGCGGGAGGAACCTACAATGAGCAGTATTTT
TRBJ2-1,.,.,TRBV2,CASSERTANNEQFF,TGTGCCAGCAGTGAGAGGACAGCAAACAATGAGCAGTTCTTC
TRBJ2-2,many,.,TRBV2,CASSGSRSGELFF,TGTGCCAGCAGTGGCAGCCGTTCCGGGGAGCTGTTTTTT
TRBJ1-6,.,.,TRBV25-1,CASSDGQRLFYSPLHF,TGTGCCAGCAGCGACGGACAGCGACTGTTTTATTCACCCCTCCACTTT
TRBJ2-7,.,.,TRBV7-9,CASSLGTNTYEQYF,TGTGCCAGCAGCTTAGGAACGAATACCTACGAGCAGTACTTC
TRBJ2-7,.,.,TRBV2,CASSRSVGRGYEQYF,TGTGCCAGCAGCCGAAGCGTTGGGAGAGGCTACGAGCAGTACTTC
TRBJ2-1,few,TRBD2,TRBV5-4,CASSLGTSGGYYNEQFF,TGTGCCAGCAGCCTCGGGACTAGCGGGGGGTACTACAATGAGCAGTTCTTC
TRBJ2-6,once,TRBD1,TRBV5-1,CASSPGQVLPGANVLTF,TGCGCCAGCAGCCCGGGACAGGTGTTGCCTGGGGCCAACGTCCTGACTTTC
TRBJ2-5,.,.,TRBV9,CASSVGGNQGTQYF,TGTGCCAGCAGCGTAGGCGGGAACCAAGGGACCCAGTACTTC
TRBJ2-3,.,.,TRBV9,CASDTSTDTQYF,TGTGCCAGCGATACTAGCACAGATACGCAGTATTTT
TRBJ2-1,many,TRBD2,TRBV7-3,CASSPSGGDYNEQFF,TGTGCCAGCAGCCCTAGCGGGGGGGATTACAATGAGCAGTTCTTC
TRBJ2-7,.,TRBD1,TRBV5-6,CASSLSRTGGYEQYF,TGTGCCAGCAGCCTCTCCAGGACAGGGGGTTACGAGCAGTACTTC
TRBJ2-3,.,.,TRBV20-1,CSARDRRQGADTQYF,TGCAGTGCTAGAGACAGGAGGCAGGGCGCAGATACGCAGTATTTT
TRBJ2-7,few,TRBD1,TRBV19,CASNRGRLDEQYF,TGTGCCAGTAACAGGGGGCGCCTCGACGAGCAGTACTTC
TRBJ2-3,.,TRBD1,TRBV7-9,CASSLTGGTDTQYF,TGTGCCAGCAGCTTGACAGGGGGCACAGATACGCAGTATTTT
TRBJ2-4,.,.,TRBV7-3,CASSWAGRDIQYF,TGTGCCAGCAGCTGGGCAGGCCGAGACATTCAGTACTTC
TRBJ2-3,.,.,TRBV5-1,CASSLGSGDTQYF,TGCGCCAGCAGCTTGGGATCCGGTGATACGCAGTATTTT
TRBJ2-1,few,TRBD1,TRBV29-1,CSVEGQGGTLEQFF,TGCAGCGTTGAGGGACAGGGGGGGACACTCGAGCAGTTCTTC
TRBJ2-7,.,.,TRBV20-1,CSVQAYNEQYF,TGCAGTGTTCAGGCCTACAATGAGCAGTACTTC
TRBJ2-5,.,TRBD2,TRBV11-2,CATQGLAGETQYF,TGTGCCACACAGGGACTAGCGGGAGAGACCCAGTACTTC
TRBJ1-3,.,.,TRBV9,CASSVGGRAGNTIYF,TGTGCCAGCAGCGTAGGAGGCAGGGCTGGAAACACCATATATTTT
TRBJ2-7,.,.,TRBV2,CASSSGTEFYEQYF,TGTGCCAGCAGCTCCGGGACGGAGTTTTACGAGCAGTACTTC
TRBJ2-3,.,TRBD1,TRBV3-1,CASSLGTGGVIDTQYF,TGTGCCAGCAGCCTGGGGACAGGGGGAGTAATAGATACGCAGTATTTT
TRBJ1-2,.,TRBD1,TRBV10-3,CAIRRTGGYSNYGYTF,TGTGCCATCAGGCGGACAGGGGGCTATTCTAACTATGGCTACACCTTC
TRBJ1-6,.,.,TRBV19,CASSGDVDSPLHF,TGTGCCAGCTCAGGAGACGTTGATTCACCCCTCCACTTT
TRBJ2-7,.,TRBD1,TRBV24-1,CATSAAPGQGKTNEQYF,TGTGCCACCAGTGCCGCACCGGGACAGGGGAAGACTAACGAGCAGTACTTC
TRBJ1-2,.,.,TRBV2,CASRDGNYGYTF,TGTGCCAGCAGGGACGGAAACTATGGCTACACCTTC